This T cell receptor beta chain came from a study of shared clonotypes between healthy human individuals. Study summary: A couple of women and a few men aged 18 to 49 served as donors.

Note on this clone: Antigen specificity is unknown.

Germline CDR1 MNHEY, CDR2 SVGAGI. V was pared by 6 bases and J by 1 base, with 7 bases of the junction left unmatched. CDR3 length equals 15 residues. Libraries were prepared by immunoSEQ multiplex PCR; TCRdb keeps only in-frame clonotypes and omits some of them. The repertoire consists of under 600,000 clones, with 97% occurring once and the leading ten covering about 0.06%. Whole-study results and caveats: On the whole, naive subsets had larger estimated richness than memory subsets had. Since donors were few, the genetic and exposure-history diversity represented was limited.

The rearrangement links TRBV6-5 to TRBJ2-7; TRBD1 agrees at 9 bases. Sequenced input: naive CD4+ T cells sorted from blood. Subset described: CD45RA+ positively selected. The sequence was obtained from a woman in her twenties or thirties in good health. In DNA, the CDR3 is TGTGCCAGCAGAGCGGACAGGGGCCCTTCCTACGAGCAGTACTTC. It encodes CASRADRGPSYEQYF.